The 24 T cell receptor beta chains below come from one sample, sequenced in a study of tissue T cells after allogeneic stem cell transplantation. Assay used: immunoSEQ multiplex PCR; TCRdb lists only in-frame clones, some missing. The sample shows about 7,900 clones, under 50% of them seen only once. Time point defined: mouse harvest day 7 after allogeneic transplant. The graft held 10^6 splenic CD5+ T cells and 10^7 T-cell-depleted bone marrow cells. The sequencing input was gut tissue. All receptors derive from a female BALB/c mouse given C57BL/6 T cells with graft-versus-host disease after an allogeneic hematopoietic cell transplant.

On this clone itself: Mouse gene names and germline throughout. The DNA ends 1 residue before the CDR3 does, and the rest of the CDR3 is filled in from the germline J gene. This chain uses TRBV12-1 with TRBJ1-3; 10 nucleotides align to TRBD1. The CDR3 totals 15 residues. Germline V gene sequence: CDR1 SGHSN, CDR2 HYEKVE. V was pared by 2 bases and J by 4 bases, with 4 bases of the junction left unmatched. The CDR3 reads CASSPDRGRGNTLYF. CDR3 DNA (partial): TGTGCCAGCTCTCCTGACAGGGGGCGGGGAAATACGCTCTAT.

This clone was counted between two and nine times. Genes here carry mouse names. CDR3 region: CASSRDKNTLYF. The sequenced part of the CDR3 DNA is TGTGCCAGCAGTCGGGACAAAAACACCTTGTAC. This chain connects TRBV26 to TRBJ2-4; D may be TRBD1 (6 bases). Read sequence stops 1 residue before the CDR3 end, and the germline J gene provides the missing end. V dropped 4 bases and J dropped 4 bases, with 6 bases sitting between them. The CDR3 totals 12 residues. Germline V gives CDR1 KGHPV, CDR2 FQNQEV (reference sequence).

This clone came up a few times. These gene names are mouse names. The CDR3 end lies 1 residue beyond the end of the read and is filled in from the germline J gene. This chain uses TRBV31 with TRBJ2-7, with TRBD2 matching over 9 bases. The germline CDR1 and CDR2 sequences are GKSSPN and SITVG. CDR3 length equals 13 residues. The J segment lost 3 bases and the V segment lost 2 bases, leaving 2 bases of the junction unmatched. CDR3 protein: CAWSTGGRYEQYF. The covered CDR3 bases are TGTGCCTGGAGTACTGGGGGGCGCTATGAACAGTAC.

By share, this clone counts as medium-sized. Mouse names are used for the genes. The sequence runs out 1 residue before the end of the CDR3; the remainder is reconstructed from the germline J gene. V and J are TRBV2 and TRBJ1-3; D might be TRBD1 (6 bases). The CDR3 length is 15 residues. Trimming removed 2 bases at V and 7 bases at J, with 15 bases between. The germline gives CDR1 LGHNA, CDR2 YSYQKL. CDR3 residues: CASSQSYRDTNTLYF. The CDR3 DNA, read in part, is TGTGCCAGCAGCCAATCCTATCGGGACACCAATACGCTCTAT.

As regards this clone: The gene names here belong to mouse. The read is 1 residue too short to cover the CDR3 end, so that end is filled in from the germline J gene. The chain joins TRBV12-1 to TRBJ2-4; 10 bases are shared with TRBD2. The CDR3 contains 15 residues. From germline, CDR1 is SGHSN and CDR2 HYEKVE. Unmatched junction bases numbered 3, after V lost 2 bases and J lost 2 bases. CDR3 sequence reads: CASSRGLGVQNTLYF. CDR3 DNA (partial): TGTGCCAGCTCTCGCGGACTGGGGGTTCAAAACACCTTGTAC. The variable domain in full, with the rest retrieved from reference TRBV12-1 and TRBJ2-4, is DSGVVQSPRHIIKEKGGRSVLTCIPISGHSNVVWYQQTLGKELKFLIQHYEKVERDKGFLPSRFSVQQFDDYHSEMNMSALELEDSAMYFCASSRGLGVQNTLYFGAGTRLSVL.

The table lists this clone with a count of one. These gene names are mouse names. Read data end 1 residue before the CDR3 end; the end is taken from the germline J gene. The chain joins TRBV26 to TRBJ2-5, with a tentative D call TRBD2 (5 bases). Germline V gives CDR1 KGHPV, CDR2 FQNQEV (reference sequence). Trimming removed 0 bases at V and 6 bases at J, with 10 bases between. CDR3 length: 14 amino acids. The CDR3 region is CASSLSWGRDTQYF. The part of the CDR3 DNA that was read is TGTGCCAGCAGTCTGTCTTGGGGAAGGGACACCCAGTAC.

About this clone itself: Genes and germline come from the mouse. The read ends 1 residue before the CDR3 terminus; that terminus is restored from the germline J gene. The same CDR3 can be traced to other DNA sequences in this sample. The V call is TRBV26, the J call TRBJ1-2; 7 bases match TRBD1. The V gene end was trimmed by 6 bases and the J gene end by 2 bases; junction bases not matched to a gene: 3. CDR1 is KGHPV and CDR2 is FQNQEV in the germline V gene (reference sequence). The CDR3 extends over 13 amino acids. The CDR3 here is CASSLGQNSDYTF. The sequenced part of the CDR3 DNA is TGTGCCAGCAGCCTGGGACAGAACTCCGACTACACC.

This clone ranks as medium-sized (0.01 to 0.1%). The listed genes are named as in mouse. CDR3 bases read: TGTGCCAGCGGTGGACTGGGGGGACTCTATGAACAGTAC. This codes for CASGGLGGLYEQY. The CDR3, in full, reads CASGGLGGLYEQYF. The V gene is TRBV13-2, the J gene TRBJ2-7; 10 bases agree with TRBD2. The read ends 1 residue before the CDR3 terminus; that terminus is restored from the germline J gene. The germline CDR1 and CDR2 sequences are NNHNN and SYGAGS (reference sequence). J lost 3 bases, V lost 3 bases, and 3 bases had no gene match. The CDR3 has 14 amino acids.

Notes on this clone: Gene and germline names: mouse. The read falls 1 residue short of the CDR3 end, and the missing part is taken from the germline J gene. The chain carries TRBV26 and TRBJ1-1, with TRBD1 as a possible D gene (5 bases). From germline, CDR1 is KGHPV and CDR2 FQNQEV (reference sequence). There are 12 residues in the CDR3. V was trimmed by 4 bases and J by 4 bases, leaving 7 bases between them. CDR3 sequence reads: CASSRDPTEVFF. CDR3 DNA, as far as it was read: TGTGCCAGCAGTCGGGACCCCACAGAAGTCTTC.

As for this clone: The listed genes are named as in mouse. The read is 1 residue too short to cover the CDR3 end, so that end is filled in from the germline J gene. J is TRBJ1-1 and V is TRBV5, with D possibly being TRBD1 (6 bases). The CDR3 totals 12 residues. Deletions cut 4 bases from V and 3 bases from J, with 6 bases between. Germline assignment: CDR1 LGHNA and CDR2 YNLKQL (reference sequence). The covered CDR3 bases are TGTGCCAGCAGCCGGACAGACACAGAAGTCTTC. Its translation: CASSRTDTEVF. The whole CDR3 is CASSRTDTEVFF.

Comment on this clone: Gene names refer to mouse genes. The read ends 1 residue shy of where the CDR3 ends; the end is completed using the germline J gene. This chain connects TRBV15 to TRBJ2-5, with TRBD2 matching over 7 bases. This CDR3 is built from 13 residues. Losses at the gene ends were 6 bases for V and 2 bases for J; bases not matched to a gene: 2. Germline V CDR1 and CDR2: SGHND, FRSKSL. The CDR3 here is CASRAGGQDTQYF. The covered CDR3 bases are TGTGCCAGCAGGGCTGGGGGCCAAGACACCCAGTAC.

The sample holds a few counts of this clone. Germline and genes: mouse. The DNA ends 1 residue before the CDR3 does, and the rest of the CDR3 is filled in from the germline J gene. The genes are TRBV15 and TRBJ1-3; 8 nucleotides agree with TRBD1. Germline lookup yields CDR1 SGHND and CDR2 FRSKSL. With V trimmed by 4 bases and J by 0 bases, 2 bases remained unmatched. The CDR3 loop spans 15 amino acids. The covered CDR3 bases are TGTGCCAGCAGTTCAGGGGGCTCTTCTGGAAATACGCTCTAT. It translates to CASSSGGSSGNTLY. The complete CDR3 reads CASSSGGSSGNTLYF.

As for this clone: Gene names refer to mouse genes. The read terminates 1 residue before the CDR3 end, so the remaining end is supplied by the germline J gene. V gene TRBV12-1 combines with J gene TRBJ1-4; TRBD1 aligns across 8 bases. Germline V gene lookup returns CDR1 SGHSN and CDR2 HYEKVE. V shed 4 bases and J 0 bases; nucleotides not matched to a gene: 3. CDR3 length: 15 amino acids. The CDR3 DNA, read in part, is TGTGCCAGCTCCCTCAGGGGGCTTTCCAACGAAAGATTATTT. It encodes CASSLRGLSNERLF. The whole CDR3 is CASSLRGLSNERLFF.

On this clone: The germline and genes are mouse ones. The read ends 1 residue early relative to the CDR3; the germline J gene fills the gap. This CDR3 is also generated by other DNA sequences in the sample. The chain is built from TRBV3 and TRBJ2-2; D gene uncertain. This CDR3 has 14 residues. Trimming removed 2 bases at V and 1 base at J, with 5 bases between. The V gene's germline CDR1 is SNHLY and CDR2 FYNGKV (reference sequence). CDR3 amino acids: CASSLNRNTGQLYF. The CDR3 bases that were read are TGTGCCAGCAGCTTAAACAGAAACACCGGGCAGCTCTAC.

With regard to this clone: Mouse gene names apply. The CDR3 is cut off 1 residue early in the read; its end comes from the germline J gene. The chain has TRBV14 and TRBJ2-7, with TRBD1 identical over 8 bases. V shed 2 bases and J 4 bases; nucleotides not matched to a gene: 5. CDR1 and CDR2 from the germline V gene are SGHDT and FRDEAV. The CDR3 consists of 14 residues. This CDR3 reads CASSLGQGAYEQYF. The sequenced CDR3 bases are TGTGCCAGCAGTTTGGGGCAGGGGGCTTATGAACAGTAC.

Turning to this clone: Gene names are the mouse ones. The read comes to an end 1 residue before the CDR3 does, leaving the germline J gene to fill in the end. The rearrangement joins TRBV13-1 to TRBJ2-2; D is unclear. Germline CDR1 reads NSHNY; CDR2 reads SYGAGN. Trimming took off 0 bases at V and 0 bases at J, with 6 bases between the two ends. This CDR3 is 15 amino acids long. The CDR3 protein is CASSDAATNTGQLYF. The DNA read from the CDR3 is TGTGCCAGCAGTGATGCGGCAACAAACACCGGGCAGCTCTAC.

A remark on this clone: Germline and genes here are mouse. The observed sequence ends 1 residue before the CDR3 terminus, with the missing tail filled in from the germline J gene. The chain uses TRBV26 and TRBJ2-2, with TRBD1 matching 9 bases. V trimming: 6 bases; J trimming: 1 base; junction bases outside the gene matches: 3. The length of the CDR3 is 15 residues. Germline V gene sequence: CDR1 KGHPV, CDR2 FQNQEV (reference sequence). The CDR3 DNA, read in part, is TGTGCCAGCAGCAGGGACAGGGTAAACACCGGGCAGCTCTAC. Encoded protein: CASSRDRVNTGQLY. The whole CDR3 region reads CASSRDRVNTGQLYF.

This clone was counted between two and nine times. The genes are named according to mouse. The CDR3 extends 1 residue past the end of the read, so its final part is completed from the germline J gene. The V call is TRBV26, the J call TRBJ2-3; 9 bases line up with TRBD1. J lost 5 bases, V lost 2 bases, and 2 bases had no gene match. This CDR3 comprises 14 residues. The germline V gene encodes CDR1 KGHPV and CDR2 FQNQEV (reference sequence). The CDR3: CASSLTGGVETLYF. CDR3 DNA (partial): TGTGCCAGCAGTCTGACAGGGGGCGTAGAAACGCTGTAT. Based on the CDR3 plus reference TRBV26 and TRBJ2-3, the full variable domain is NSKVIQTPRYLVKGQGQKAKMRCIPEKGHPVVFWYQQNKNNEFKFLINFQNQEVLQQIDMTEKRFSAECPSNSPCSLEIQSSEAGDSALYLCASSLTGGVETLYFGSGTRLTVL.

Comments on this clone: Here the gene names and germline are mouse. Read coverage stops 1 residue before the CDR3 terminus; the germline J gene supplies the remainder. The rearrangement links TRBV16 to TRBJ1-5, with TRBD1 matching 9 bases. This CDR3 comprises 14 residues. Unmatched junction bases numbered 4, after V lost 5 bases and J lost 5 bases. CDR1 and CDR2 (germline): SGHSA, FRNQAP. CDR3 sequence: CASSTGQGYQAPLF. The covered CDR3 bases are TGTGCAAGCAGCACCGGACAGGGGTACCAGGCTCCGCTT.

This clone is labeled large (0.1 to 1%). The gene names given are mouse names. The missing CDR3 end, 1 residue past where the read stops, is filled in from the germline J gene. This chain connects TRBV14 to TRBJ2-7; TRBD1 or TRBD2 may be the D gene (5 bases each). The CDR3 extends over 12 amino acids. In germline, CDR1 is SGHDT, CDR2 FRDEAV. The V and J ends lost 5 bases and 7 bases respectively, with 13 bases between them. The covered CDR3 bases are TGTGCCAGCAGCACGGGGGTGAGGGAACAGTAC. Protein product: CASSTGVREQY. The full-length CDR3 reads as CASSTGVREQYF.

As regards this clone: Mouse gene names apply. Read coverage stops 1 residue before the CDR3 terminus; the germline J gene supplies the remainder. The chain has TRBV26 and TRBJ2-1; maybe TRBD2 (6 bases). The CDR3 is made up of 12 amino acids. Per the germline V gene, CDR1 is KGHPV and CDR2 is FQNQEV (reference sequence). The ends were cut back, 4 bases at V and 6 bases at J, with 7 bases in the middle. The CDR3 loop is CASSPTGAEQFF. The covered CDR3 bases are TGTGCCAGCAGTCCGACTGGTGCTGAGCAGTTC.

Notes on this clone: The genes are named according to mouse. The CDR3 bases that were read are TGTGCCAGCACCACAGGAAACTCCGACTACACC. It translates to CASTTGNSDYT. The full CDR3 is CASTTGNSDYTF. The rearrangement links TRBV26 to TRBJ1-2; tentatively, D is TRBD1 (5 bases). Coverage ceases 1 residue before the CDR3 finishes, and the germline J gene fills in the end. V lost 7 bases to trimming and J lost 1 base, with 7 bases between them. The CDR3 has 12 residues. Germline V gives CDR1 KGHPV, CDR2 FQNQEV (reference sequence).

Details on this clone: Any gene name here is a mouse gene name. CDR3 bases read: TGCTCCAGCAGTCAATCGGGGAACTCCGACTACACC. It is translated as CSSSQSGNSDYT. The full CDR3 protein reads CSSSQSGNSDYTF. The rearrangement links TRBV23 to TRBJ1-2. The observed sequence ends 1 residue before the CDR3 terminus, with the missing tail filled in from the germline J gene. CDR3 size: 13 residues. Per germline, CDR1 KGHTA and CDR2 FQNQQP.

This clone is judged medium-sized. Gene names refer to mouse genes. The sequence runs out 1 residue before the end of the CDR3; the remainder is reconstructed from the germline J gene. The chain is built from TRBV26 and TRBJ2-7; TRBD1 matches at 7 bases. V shed 2 bases, J shed 4 bases, and the junction held 2 bases outside the gene matches. The CDR3 totals 13 residues. The germline CDR1 and CDR2 sequences are KGHPV and FQNQEV (reference sequence). The CDR3 bases that were read are TGTGCCAGCAGTCTGGGGGACAGTTATGAACAGTAC. Its protein product is CASSLGDSYEQY. The whole CDR3 region reads CASSLGDSYEQYF.